The next 30 T cell receptor beta chains were all read from a single sample in a study of T cell responses to AZD1222 COVID-19 vaccine. The data were produced by immunoSEQ multiplex PCR, yet TCRdb's version contains in-frame clones alone and is incomplete. This sample has roughly 100,000 clones, with more than 85% found just once. Sample: peripheral blood, taken on day 0 of AZD1222 vaccination. The source is an adult in good health.

The rearrangement joins TRBV24-1 to TRBJ2-3; D possibly corresponds to TRBD1 (6 bases). Germline CDR1 KGHDR, CDR2 SFDVKD. V lost 5 bases and J 0 bases, leaving 20 bases between the germline ends. CDR3 length: 18 residues. In DNA, the CDR3 is TGTGCCACCAGTGCGAGAGGGGGACGGGACGGTAGCACAGATACGCAGTATTTT. The encoded protein is CATSARGGRDGSTDTQYF.

The chain couples TRBV7-9 to TRBJ1-3; D is possibly TRBD1 (5 bases). V dropped 0 bases and J dropped 4 bases, with 16 bases sitting between them. CDR1 is SEHNR, CDR2 FQNEAQ, per germline (reference sequence). The CDR3 loop spans 17 amino acids. The CDR3 region is CASSLAAGTFEGNTIYF. In DNA, the CDR3 is TGTGCCAGCAGCTTAGCGGCAGGGACCTTCGAAGGAAACACCATATATTTT.

This chain uses TRBV20-1 with TRBJ1-4; D is undetermined. Trimming removed 3 bases from V and 8 bases from J, with 7 bases in between. The germline CDR1 and CDR2 sequences are DFQATT and SNEGSKA (reference sequence). The CDR3 is 11 residues long. Here the CDR3 DNA reads TGCAGTGCTAGGGGTCGGGAAAAACTGTTTTTT. It translates to CSARGREKLFF.

V usage is TRBV6-1 and J usage is TRBJ2-2; TRBD2 aligns across 11 bases. The V and J ends lost 1 base and 6 bases, in that order; junction bases with no gene match: 4. The germline V gene encodes CDR1 MNHNS and CDR2 SASEGT. The CDR3 is 16 residues long. The CDR3 here is CASSEEVAGGAGELFF. The DNA for the CDR3 is TGTGCCAGCAGTGAAGAAGTAGCGGGAGGGGCCGGGGAGCTGTTTTTT.

The CDR3 spells CAISYRARGGYTF. CDR3 nucleotides: TGTGCCATCAGTTACAGGGCCCGTGGTGGCTACACCTTC. This chain connects TRBV10-3 to TRBJ1-2; possibly TRBD1 for D (6 bases). There are 13 residues in the CDR3. The V end lost 5 bases, the J end lost 7 bases, and 14 bases lay between the germline ends. Germline V gene data show CDR1 as ENHRY and CDR2 as SYGVKD.

In regard to this clone: Germline is not matched at one junction end, which may reflect a read error. This rearrangement joins TRBV28 to TRBJ2-1, with D unclear. The CDR3 spans 13 residues. The V gene's germline CDR1 is MDHEN and CDR2 SYDVKM. Here the CDR3 DNA reads TGTGCCACCAGTCCGGGCTCCTACAATGAGCAGTTCTTC. Translating gives CATSPGSYNEQFF.

The chain links TRBV4-3 to TRBJ2-2; no clear D gene. V shed 0 bases and J shed 5 bases, with 13 bases lying between them. Germline loops: CDR1 LGHNA, CDR2 YSLEER. The length of the CDR3 is 16 residues. The CDR3 DNA reads as TGCGCCAGCAGCCAAGACCCAACCCCCGGAACCGGGGAGCTGTTTTTT. This sequence encodes CASSQDPTPGTGELFF.

CDR3 residues: CASSQVGESEQYF. CDR3 bases: TGCGCCAGCAGCCAAGTAGGGGAGAGCGAGCAGTACTTC. The J gene is TRBJ2-7, the V gene TRBV4-3, with D tentatively TRBD1 or TRBD2 (5 bases each). Germline V gene data show CDR1 as LGHNA and CDR2 as YSLEER. V was cut by 1 base and J by 6 bases, with 10 bases left in between. The CDR3 sequence is 13 residues long.

The count of this clone is one. The V call is TRBV10-1, the J call TRBJ2-5, with TRBD2 matching 14 bases. With 4 bases clipped from V and 2 bases from J, the junction kept 3 bases outside the gene matches. There are 16 residues in the CDR3. Germline V CDR1 and CDR2: WNHNN, SYGVQD (reference sequence). CDR3 bases: TGCGCCAGCAGTGGACTAGCGGGGGGGTCACAAGAGACCCAGTACTTC. This gives the protein CASSGLAGGSQETQYF.

This clone is deemed medium-sized. The same CDR3 also results from other DNA sequences found in this sample. The chain couples TRBV7-6 to TRBJ2-7; no reliable D call. V dropped 5 bases and J dropped 3 bases, with 11 bases sitting between them. CDR1 and CDR2 (germline): SGHVS, FNYEAQ. This CDR3 has 13 amino acids. The CDR3 sequence: CASSLGPNYEQYF. CDR3 bases: TGTGCCAGCAGCCTAGGCCCTAACTACGAGCAGTACTTC.

The chain has TRBV9 and TRBJ1-1, with 7 bases matching TRBD1. V was clipped by 1 base and J by 4 bases; unmatched bases: 10. Looked up from germline, CDR1 is SGDLS and CDR2 is YYNGEE. The CDR3 loop spans 16 amino acids. The CDR3: CASSVSGLPGGTEAFF. CDR3 bases: TGTGCCAGCAGCGTATCCGGATTACCAGGGGGCACTGAAGCTTTCTTT.

V is TRBV7-2 and J is TRBJ2-5, with a possible D match to TRBD2 (7 bases). This CDR3 has 16 residues. Germline V gene lookup returns CDR1 SGHTA and CDR2 FQGNSA. V lost 5 bases and J 5 bases, leaving 21 bases between the germline ends. Written as DNA, the CDR3 is TGTGCCAGCAGCCGCGCCGCGGGGGCGGCGTGGGAGACCCAGTACTTC. Its protein is CASSRAAGAAWETQYF.

The chain carries TRBV28 and TRBJ2-5; unclear D gene. V shed 1 base and J shed 1 base, with 7 bases lying between them. CDR3 size: 14 residues. Germline V lookup: CDR1 MDHEN, CDR2 SYDVKM. CDR3 protein: CASSLYSSQETQYF. CDR3 nucleotide sequence: TGTGCCAGCAGTTTATATTCCAGCCAAGAGACCCAGTACTTC.

V gene TRBV5-1 combines with J gene TRBJ1-3; D remains ambiguous. The length of the CDR3 is 14 residues. V dropped 0 bases and J dropped 8 bases, with 12 bases sitting between them. Germline CDR1 SGHRS, CDR2 YFSETQ. In nucleotides, the CDR3 is TGCGCCAGCAGCTTGGACAGTCTGGCAGACACCATATATTTT. As protein: CASSLDSLADTIYF.

V usage is TRBV7-2 and J usage is TRBJ2-1; D call uncertain. Trimming stripped 1 base from V and 2 bases from J, with 12 bases between. The CDR3 totals 16 residues. Germline V gene sequence: CDR1 SGHTA, CDR2 FQGNSA. CDR3 sequence (DNA): TGTGCCAGCAGCTTAGGGATAGGGTGGGCCTACAATGAGCAGTTCTTC. The encoded protein is CASSLGIGWAYNEQFF.

As DNA, the CDR3 is TGTGCCAGTGAGACAGGTTACAATGAGCAGTTCTTC. Residues: CASETGYNEQFF. The chain recombines TRBV28 with TRBJ2-1; a weak D match, TRBD1 (6 bases). The V and J ends lost 9 bases and 4 bases respectively, with 10 bases between them. The CDR3 has 12 amino acids. Germline V lookup: CDR1 MDHEN, CDR2 SYDVKM.

This chain links TRBV6-2 or TRBV6-3 with TRBJ2-2, with 7 bases identical to TRBD1. Germline V gives CDR1 MNHEY, CDR2 SVGEGT. The CDR3 runs 15 residues. J gave up 4 bases and V 6 bases, and 8 bases lay outside the gene matches. The CDR3 nucleotides read TGTGCCAGCAGCCCCCGGACAGGAGTCACCGGGGAGCTGTTTTTT. Translating it yields CASSPRTGVTGELFF.

The CDR3 DNA sequence: TGTGCCAGCAGCTTGGCCGCTGGGGGCGGCCATGAGCAGTTCTTC. Its protein is CASSLAAGGGHEQFF. The chain carries TRBV5-8 and TRBJ2-1; weak D call: TRBD1 (6 bases). This CDR3 spans 15 amino acids. Germline V lookup: CDR1 SGHTS, CDR2 YDEGEE. Trimming stripped 0 bases from V and 8 bases from J, with 15 bases between. The complete variable domain, with remaining parts taken from reference TRBV5-8 and TRBJ2-1, reads EAGVTQSPTHLIKTRGQQATLRCSPISGHTSVYWYQQALGLGLQFLLWYDEGEERNRGNFPPRFSGRQFPNYSSELNVNALELEDSALYLCASSLAAGGGHEQFFGPGTRLTVL.

V usage is TRBV28 and J usage is TRBJ2-7; the match to TRBD1 covers 9 bases. The CDR3 totals 15 residues. Germline values: CDR1 MDHEN, CDR2 SYDVKM. The ends lost 7 bases at V and 1 base at J; junction bases unmatched: 8. CDR3 protein: CASTPWGTGSYEQYF. Here the CDR3 DNA reads TGTGCCAGCACCCCGTGGGGGACAGGGTCCTACGAGCAGTACTTC.

The CDR3 protein is CASSQVGPSTDTQYF. CDR3 in DNA: TGCGCCAGCAGCCAAGTGGGGCCATCCACAGATACGCAGTATTTT. This chain connects TRBV4-3 to TRBJ2-3, with TRBD1 as a possible D gene (5 bases). V was trimmed by 1 base and J by 2 bases, leaving 10 bases between them. The CDR3 length is 15 residues. Germline CDR1 and CDR2: LGHNA and YSLEER.

This chain joins TRBV7-9 and TRBJ1-3; 9 bases match TRBD1. CDR3 length equals 14 residues. The ends lost 5 bases at V and 7 bases at J; junction bases unmatched: 6. CDR1 SEHNR and CDR2 FQNEAQ come from the germline V gene (reference sequence). CDR3 sequence (DNA): TGTGCCAGCAGCCGACAGGGGGGTAGTAACACCATATATTTT. Protein sequence: CASSRQGGSNTIYF.

The chain carries TRBV4-1 and TRBJ1-3; D call uncertain. The germline V gene encodes CDR1 MGHRA and CDR2 YSYEKL. The CDR3 runs 14 residues. Trimming stripped 1 base from V and 4 bases from J, with 8 bases between. The CDR3 bases are TGCGCCAGCAGCCAAGTCGAACCCGGAAACACCATATATTTT. It codes for CASSQVEPGNTIYF.

The chain has TRBV7-2 and TRBJ2-7, with D perhaps TRBD1 (5 bases). This CDR3 comprises 14 residues. The germline V and J ends were trimmed by 1 base and 4 bases, with 11 bases remaining between them. CDR1 SGHTA and CDR2 FQGNSA come from the germline V gene. The CDR3 nucleotides are TGTGCCAGCAGCTTAGGCCTACAGGTTTACGAGCAGTACTTC. This gives the protein CASSLGLQVYEQYF.

The chain recombines TRBV6-5 with TRBJ1-2; 7 nucleotides line up with TRBD1. V trimming: 2 bases; J trimming: 4 bases; junction bases outside the gene matches: 4. CDR1 and CDR2 (germline): MNHEY, SVGAGI. CDR3 size: 14 residues. In nucleotides, the CDR3 is TGTGCCAGCAGTTACAGAGGGGGCACCTATGGCTACACCTTC. Translating gives CASSYRGGTYGYTF.

This chain joins TRBV3-1 (or the pseudogene TRBV3-2) and TRBJ2-7; 8 nucleotides line up with TRBD2. V was pared by 0 bases and J by 3 bases, with 7 bases of the junction left unmatched. CDR3 length: 16 amino acids. CDR1 is LGHDT, CDR2 YNNKEL, per germline (reference sequence). This CDR3 is CASSQDVASGRYEQYF. The CDR3 nucleotides are TGTGCCAGCAGCCAAGATGTAGCTAGCGGGCGCTACGAGCAGTACTTC.

The chain couples TRBV6-4 to TRBJ1-2, with a possible D match to TRBD1 (5 bases). Per germline, CDR1 MRHNA and CDR2 SNTAGT. The CDR3 spans 15 residues. Trimming pared 6 bases from V and 4 bases from J, leaving 18 bases between. This CDR3 is CASRPGGPGGYGYTF. The CDR3, as DNA: TGTGCCAGCAGGCCGGGCGGCCCTGGGGGCTATGGCTACACCTTC.

The chain combines TRBV6-5 with TRBJ2-3; 8 bases line up with TRBD1. In germline, CDR1 is MNHEY, CDR2 SVGAGI. The CDR3 extends over 15 amino acids. V lost 4 bases to trimming and J lost 0 bases; unmatched junction nucleotides: 3. CDR3 residues: CASSWGQASTDTQYF. The CDR3 DNA reads TGTGCCAGCAGTTGGGGACAGGCGAGCACAGATACGCAGTATTTT.

The chain employs TRBV6-2 or TRBV6-3 and TRBJ2-7; D is undetermined. The CDR3 contains 14 residues. V was trimmed by 0 bases and J by 3 bases, leaving 9 bases between them. The germline V gene has CDR1 MNHEY and CDR2 SVGEGT. Here the CDR3 reads CASSYSAALYEQYF. As DNA, the CDR3 is TGTGCCAGCAGTTACTCCGCAGCCCTCTACGAGCAGTACTTC.

CDR3 coding DNA: TGTGCCAGTAGTGCCGCAGACACTAACTCTGGAAACACCATATATTTT. Translation: CASSAADTNSGNTIYF. J is TRBJ1-3 and V is TRBV19; D gene uncertain. V lost 5 bases to trimming and J lost 0 bases, with 14 bases between them. This CDR3 is 16 amino acids long. Germline assignment: CDR1 LNHDA and CDR2 SQIVND (reference sequence).

This rearrangement joins TRBV28 to TRBJ2-7; 10 bases fit TRBD2. The CDR3 consists of 16 residues. Germline lookup yields CDR1 MDHEN and CDR2 SYDVKM. With 5 bases clipped from V and 2 bases from J, the junction kept 9 bases outside the gene matches. The DNA of the CDR3 is TGTGCCAGCAGTCTATACTTAGCGGGGGGTCCCTACGAGCAGTACTTC. Amino acid sequence: CASSLYLAGGPYEQYF.